These 27 T cell receptor beta chains share one sample of origin, sequenced in a study of human CD8 memory T cell subsets. Construction of TCR beta libraries was accomplished by means of UMI-labeled 5' RACE. TCRdb re-called the 5' RACE reads and catalogs CDR3 proteins one per entry, DNA excluded. The listing contains 5,000 to 7,000 distinct CDR3 sequences. The specimen was CD8+ T cells from PBMCs. The receptors originated from a human donor in good health.

V gene TRBV5-6 combines with J gene TRBJ2-1. Per the germline V gene, CDR1 is SGHDT and CDR2 is YYEEEE. The CDR3 extends over 13 amino acids. The CDR3 loop is CASSLEVAGEQFF.

J is TRBJ2-7 and V is TRBV12-3 or TRBV12-4; TCRdb designates TRBD1, a call that cannot be tested without DNA. The CDR3 consists of 14 residues. The CDR3 sequence is CASSSGTVFYEQYF.

The chain has TRBV28 and TRBJ2-7; the TCRdb D gene call, TRBD1, has no DNA to confirm it. The germline CDR1 and CDR2 sequences are MDHEN and SYDVKM. This CDR3 has 14 residues. This CDR3 is CASSRTGTSYEQYF.

CDR3 loop: CATKGGFTEAFF. This chain uses TRBV6-1 with TRBJ1-1; TCRdb designates TRBD1, a call that cannot be tested without DNA. Germline lookup yields CDR1 MNHNS and CDR2 SASEGT. The CDR3 runs 12 residues.

Its frequency marks this clonotype as medium-sized. J is TRBJ1-2 and V is TRBV14. Germline CDR1 is SGHDN and CDR2 is FVKESK. The CDR3 runs to 13 residues. The CDR3 loop is CASSEGDRYGYTF.

The chain recombines TRBV15 with TRBJ1-2. Germline values: CDR1 LNHNV, CDR2 YYDKDF (reference sequence). CDR3 length equals 15 residues. The CDR3 spells CATSRSFATNYGYTF.

The chain uses TRBV2 and TRBJ2-5; TCRdb proposes TRBD2, but this gene call is untestable without DNA. The germline V gene encodes CDR1 SNHLY and CDR2 FYNNEI. The CDR3 consists of 15 residues. The CDR3 sequence is CASGRGGGGQETQYF.

This chain connects TRBV2 to TRBJ2-3; TCRdb designates TRBD2, a call that cannot be tested without DNA. Germline CDR1 and CDR2: SNHLY and FYNNEI. The CDR3 has 16 amino acids. The CDR3 protein is CASSEEGGRPVDTQYF.

The genes are TRBV5-1 and TRBJ2-2. The V gene's germline CDR1 is SGHRS and CDR2 YFSETQ. The CDR3 extends over 11 amino acids. The CDR3 here is CASHNTGELFF.

This sequence joins TRBV11-2 and TRBJ2-7. The CDR3 totals 15 residues. In germline, CDR1 is SGHAT, CDR2 FQNNGV. CDR3 sequence reads: CASSLAQVFTYEQYF.

The V call is TRBV27, the J call TRBJ2-1; TCRdb returns TRBD1, unconfirmable since there is no DNA. CDR3 size: 15 residues. Germline CDR1 and CDR2: MNHEY and SMNVEV (reference sequence). The CDR3 region is CASSLAGQGHNEQFF.

This clonotype is labeled medium-sized based on frequency. The chain combines TRBV28 with TRBJ2-7; lacking DNA, the TRBD1 call made by TCRdb goes unchecked. The CDR3 is 16 residues long. Germline CDR1 reads MDHEN; CDR2 reads SYDVKM. This chain's CDR3 is CASSQRAGGYSYEQYF.

V gene TRBV6-5 combines with J gene TRBJ2-1; there is no DNA to check the TCRdb D call of TRBD2. The length of the CDR3 is 16 residues. Germline CDR1 MNHEY, CDR2 SVGAGI. CDR3 loop: CASSYTGLAGGNEQFF.

The chain uses TRBV7-2 and TRBJ1-6. The V gene's germline CDR1 is SGHTA and CDR2 FQGNSA. The CDR3 extends over 13 amino acids. CDR3 sequence: CASSPVNNSPLHF.

The chain employs TRBV19 and TRBJ2-1; absent DNA, TCRdb's TRBD2 call cannot be checked. This CDR3 comprises 13 residues. Per the germline V gene, CDR1 is LNHDA and CDR2 is SQIVND (reference sequence). The CDR3 region is CATSLAGYNEQFF.

This CDR3 is CASRDLNTELQFF. The V call is TRBV25-1, the J call TRBJ2-1. Looked up from germline, CDR1 is MGHDK and CDR2 is SYGVNS. The CDR3 consists of 13 residues.

V and J are TRBV13 and TRBJ2-5; checking the TCRdb D call of TRBD1 is not possible without DNA. The CDR3 spans 15 residues. Germline V gene data show CDR1 as PRHDT and CDR2 as FYEKMQ (reference sequence). CDR3 loop: CASSSGRGRQETQYF. Based on the CDR3 plus reference TRBV13 and TRBJ2-5, the full variable domain is AAGVIQSPRHLIKEKRETATLKCYPIPRHDTVYWYQQGPGQDPQFLISFYEKMQSDKGSIPDRFSAQQFSDYHSELNMSSLELGDSALYFCASSSGRGRQETQYFGPGTRLLVL.

Frequency places this clonotype as medium-sized (0.01 to 0.1%). The chain carries TRBV7-6 and TRBJ2-1; TCRdb returns TRBD1, unconfirmable since there is no DNA. CDR3 length equals 13 residues. CDR1 SGHVS and CDR2 FNYEAQ come from the germline V gene. CDR3 protein: CASSPDINNEQFF.

This clonotype ranks as medium-sized in terms of frequency. This chain uses TRBV12-3 or TRBV12-4 with TRBJ2-3; TCRdb picks TRBD1, but there is no DNA to check that call. CDR3 length: 13 amino acids. The CDR3 region is CASSAPFTDTQYF.

This rearrangement joins TRBV6-2 or TRBV6-3 to TRBJ2-7. Germline assignment: CDR1 MNHEY and CDR2 SVGEGT. The CDR3 spans 14 residues. The CDR3 spells CASSYERITYEQYF.

The chain carries TRBV30 and TRBJ1-5. The length of the CDR3 is 13 residues. The V gene's germline CDR1 is GTSNPN and CDR2 SVGIG (reference sequence). The CDR3 sequence: CAWSVGSNQPQHF.

The V and J genes are TRBV27 and TRBJ2-1; TCRdb outputs TRBD2, but without DNA this stays unchecked. Germline V gene data show CDR1 as MNHEY and CDR2 as SMNVEV (reference sequence). The CDR3 extends over 12 amino acids. CDR3 in amino acids: CASGGLSNEQFF.

The chain combines TRBV13 with TRBJ2-7. CDR3 length equals 13 residues. Germline CDR1 reads PRHDT; CDR2 reads FYEKMQ (reference sequence). CDR3 sequence: CASSRTEPYEQYF.

The chain recombines TRBV20-1 with TRBJ2-3; absent DNA, TCRdb's TRBD1 call cannot be checked. The V gene's germline CDR1 is DFQATT and CDR2 SNEGSKA (reference sequence). This CDR3 region has 16 residues. CDR3 residues: CSARDMAGGYTDTQYF.

CDR3 sequence reads: CATSGERDSPDTQYF. This rearrangement joins TRBV15 to TRBJ2-3; without DNA, the TCRdb call of TRBD1 cannot be checked. Germline CDR1 is LNHNV and CDR2 is YYDKDF (reference sequence). This CDR3 is 15 amino acids long.

V is TRBV4-3 and J is TRBJ2-7; TCRdb outputs TRBD1, but without DNA this stays unchecked. The germline V gene has CDR1 LGHNA and CDR2 YSLEER. The CDR3 consists of 15 residues. The CDR3 region is CASSQGTTGGDEQYF.

The chain has TRBV15 and TRBJ2-3; TCRdb calls TRBD1, which cannot be checked without DNA. CDR3 size: 16 residues. Per germline, CDR1 LNHNV and CDR2 YYDKDF (reference sequence). The CDR3 loop is CATSRVWGGGADTQYF.